The 16 T cell receptor beta chains below come from one sample, sequenced in a study of shared clonotypes between healthy human individuals. CD45RO negativity and positive selection for CCR7 defined naive CD8 cells, a population that excluded terminally differentiated effector memory CD45RA+ cells. Clones were read by immunoSEQ multiplex PCR, and TCRdb kept only the in-frame ones, dropping some. Of more than 2 million clones detected, approximately 94% appear once; the ten largest clones hold about 1.1%. What was sequenced was naive CD8+ T cells sorted from blood. The receptors come from a man aged 18 to 30 in good health.

The chain has TRBV4-3 and TRBJ2-1, with a possible D match to TRBD1 (5 bases). Trimming stripped 0 bases from V and 1 base from J, with 13 bases between. This CDR3 spans 17 amino acids. Germline CDR1 and CDR2: LGHNA and YSLEER. CDR3 sequence: CASSQDPLGASYNEQFF. CDR3 sequence (DNA): TGCGCCAGCAGCCAAGATCCACTTGGGGCTTCCTACAATGAGCAGTTCTTC.

The rearrangement uses TRBV6-4 and TRBJ2-2; a possible D gene is TRBD1 (6 bases). V gave up 3 bases and J gave up 8 bases, with 13 bases separating them. The CDR3 covers 14 residues. Per the germline V gene, CDR1 is MRHNA and CDR2 is SNTAGT. The CDR3 sequence: CASSEEAGTGELFF. CDR3 nucleotide sequence: TGTGCCAGCAGTGAGGAGGCTGGGACAGGGGAGCTGTTTTTT.

This chain uses TRBV27 with TRBJ1-1; maybe TRBD1 (5 bases). Trimming pared 5 bases from V and 1 base from J, leaving 17 bases between. The CDR3 sequence is 16 residues long. Germline V gene lookup returns CDR1 MNHEY and CDR2 SMNVEV (reference sequence). CDR3 protein: CASSPSIGHTNTEAFF. CDR3 sequence (DNA): TGTGCCAGCAGTCCCTCGATCGGACATACGAACACTGAAGCTTTCTTT.

The chain has TRBV10-3 and TRBJ2-7; no clear D. The CDR3 is 12 amino acids. The V end was cut by 6 bases, the J end by 1 base, with 7 bases between. Germline values: CDR1 ENHRY, CDR2 SYGVKD. The CDR3 DNA follows: TGTGCCATCAGGGACGTTTCCTACGAGCAGTACTTC. Translated: CAIRDVSYEQYF.

In nucleotides, the CDR3 is TGTGCCAGCAGCCGCTCAGATGGGGACCATGGCTACACCTTC. This sequence encodes CASSRSDGDHGYTF. This chain links TRBV13 with TRBJ1-2; D perhaps matches TRBD1 (5 bases). This CDR3 comprises 14 residues. The ends were cut back, 5 bases at V and 6 bases at J, with 16 bases in the middle. CDR1 is PRHDT and CDR2 is FYEKMQ in the germline V gene (reference sequence).

The chain recombines TRBV7-8 with TRBJ2-7, with TRBD2 identical over 9 bases. V trimming: 6 bases; J trimming: 0 bases; junction bases outside the gene matches: 9. Germline V CDR1 and CDR2: SGHVS, FQNEAQ. The CDR3 consists of 16 residues. CDR3 region: CASSSSGTSLSYEQYF. Here the CDR3 DNA reads TGTGCCAGCAGTTCTTCCGGGACTAGCCTCTCCTACGAGCAGTACTTC.

The chain has TRBV27 and TRBJ2-4; the match to TRBD1 covers 12 bases. The CDR3 runs to 16 residues. The ends lost 6 bases at V and 5 bases at J; junction bases unmatched: 8. Germline-derived CDR1 and CDR2 are MNHEY and SMNVEV (reference sequence). CDR3 nucleotides: TGTGCCAGCAGAACCGGGACAGGGGGCGCCCAAAACATTCAGTACTTC. Its protein is CASRTGTGGAQNIQYF.

With respect to this clone: The sample contains more than one DNA sequence encoding this CDR3. The rearrangement joins TRBV6-5 to TRBJ1-2; possibly TRBD1 for D (5 bases). The V gene's germline CDR1 is MNHEY and CDR2 SVGAGI. V lost 0 bases and J 8 bases, leaving 13 bases between the germline ends. The CDR3 has 14 amino acids. The DNA for the CDR3 is TGTGCCAGCAGTTACTCAGAGGGACCAGGAGGCTACACCTTC. Its translation is CASSYSEGPGGYTF.

The V call is TRBV10-3, the J call TRBJ2-7; possible D gene TRBD1, 5 bases. The length of the CDR3 is 11 residues. Looked up from germline, CDR1 is ENHRY and CDR2 is SYGVKD. The germline V and J ends were trimmed by 6 bases and 6 bases, with 9 bases remaining between them. CDR3 sequence reads: CAIRQEIEQYF. The CDR3 coding sequence is TGTGCCATCAGACAGGAAATCGAGCAGTACTTC.

The rearrangement uses TRBV27 and TRBJ2-1; no clear D. CDR1 and CDR2 (germline): MNHEY, SMNVEV (reference sequence). V gave up 2 bases and J gave up 5 bases, with 10 bases separating them. The CDR3 runs to 14 residues. CDR3 sequence: CASSLGTNHNEQFF. The CDR3 coding sequence is TGTGCCAGCAGTTTAGGTACAAATCACAATGAGCAGTTCTTC.

V gene TRBV6-1 combines with J gene TRBJ1-2; 12 bases map to TRBD1. CDR1 is MNHNS and CDR2 is SASEGT in the germline V gene. CDR3 length equals 15 residues. J was trimmed by 7 bases and V by 3 bases; bases with no gene match: 6. The DNA for the CDR3 is TGTGCCAGCAGTGAGGGGACAGGGGGCGCGAGTGGCTACACCTTC. Its translation is CASSEGTGGASGYTF.

This chain joins TRBV2 and TRBJ2-5, with D possibly being TRBD1 (6 bases). The J call may be faulty, since TRBJ2-7 better matches the DNA end. The CDR3 sequence is 15 residues long. Per germline, CDR1 SNHLY and CDR2 FYNNEI. CDR3 sequence (DNA): TGTGCCAGCAGCCCTGGACAGATCGTCTCCTACGAGCAGTACTTC. Amino acids: CASSPGQIVSYEQYF.

The chain employs TRBV10-3 and TRBJ2-1, with 8 bases aligning to TRBD2. After removal of 2 bases from V and 7 bases from J, the junction contained 13 bases not matched to a gene. This CDR3 is built from 17 residues. Germline assignment: CDR1 ENHRY and CDR2 SYGVKD. The CDR3 region is CAISENLLAAGRNEQFF. In DNA, the CDR3 is TGTGCCATCAGTGAGAATTTACTAGCGGCGGGTCGGAATGAGCAGTTCTTC.

The chain links TRBV30 to TRBJ1-2; D gene ambiguous. V was cut by 5 bases and J by 8 bases, with 6 bases left in between. This CDR3 is 9 amino acids long. The germline V gene encodes CDR1 GTSNPN and CDR2 SVGIG (reference sequence). The CDR3 sequence is CAWLYGYTF. Here the CDR3 DNA reads TGTGCCTGGTTGTACGGCTACACCTTC. The whole variable domain, remainder taken from reference TRBV30 and TRBJ1-2, is SQTIHQWPATLVQPVGSPLSLECTVEGTSNPNLYWYRQAAGRGLQLLFYSVGIGQISSEVPQNLSASRPQDRQFILSSKKLLLSDSGFYLCAWLYGYTFGSGTRLTVV.

The chain has TRBV6-5 and TRBJ2-7; perhaps TRBD1 as D (5 bases). CDR1 is MNHEY and CDR2 is SVGAGI in the germline V gene. The CDR3 is made up of 14 amino acids. Trimming removed 6 bases at V and 0 bases at J, with 12 bases between. The chain's CDR3 is CASRQTEFSYEQYF. In DNA, the CDR3 is TGTGCCAGCAGGCAGACAGAGTTCTCCTACGAGCAGTACTTC.

The chain's CDR3 is CASSYREGSEQYF. For the CDR3, the DNA is TGTGCCAGCAGTTACCGGGAGGGCAGCGAGCAGTACTTC. The gene calls are TRBV5-5 and TRBJ2-7, with 8 bases fitting TRBD2. Germline CDR1 SGHKS, CDR2 YYEKEE (reference sequence). Losses at the gene ends were 5 bases for V and 6 bases for J; bases not matched to a gene: 7. This CDR3 has 13 amino acids. The full variable domain, rest sourced from reference TRBV5-5 and TRBJ2-7, is DAGVTQSPTHLIKTRGQQVTLRCSPISGHKSVSWYQQVLGQGPQFIFQYYEKEERGRGNFPDRFSARQFPNYSSELNVNALLLGDSALYLCASSYREGSEQYFGPGTRLTVT.